This T cell receptor (beta chain) was sequenced during a study of control samples from healthy donors and cancer patients. Clones were sequenced by immunoSEQ multiplex PCR, and TCRdb holds only the in-frame ones, with some missing. The top ten hold around 0.78% of the sample, which has 46,000 or so clones, about 92% seen once. Germline CDR1 LGHNT, CDR2 FRNRAP. This CDR3 contains 15 residues. V trimming: 1 base; J trimming: 5 bases; junction bases outside the gene matches: 1. The table lists this clone with a count of one. Source material: PBMCs. The clonotype comes from a young man with colorectal cancer. V is TRBV12-5 and J is TRBJ2-1; 11 bases match TRBD2. As DNA, the CDR3 is TGTGCTAGTGGTTTGGGACTAGCGGGGAACAATGAGCAGTTCTTC. Translation gives CASGLGLAGNNEQFF. Drawing the rest from reference TRBV12-5 and TRBJ2-1, the complete variable domain is DARVTQTPRHKVTEMGQEVTMRCQPILGHNTVFWYRQTMMQGLELLAYFRNRAPLDDSGMPKDRFSAEMPDATLATLKIQPSEPRDSAVYFCASGLGLAGNNEQFFGPGTRLTVL.